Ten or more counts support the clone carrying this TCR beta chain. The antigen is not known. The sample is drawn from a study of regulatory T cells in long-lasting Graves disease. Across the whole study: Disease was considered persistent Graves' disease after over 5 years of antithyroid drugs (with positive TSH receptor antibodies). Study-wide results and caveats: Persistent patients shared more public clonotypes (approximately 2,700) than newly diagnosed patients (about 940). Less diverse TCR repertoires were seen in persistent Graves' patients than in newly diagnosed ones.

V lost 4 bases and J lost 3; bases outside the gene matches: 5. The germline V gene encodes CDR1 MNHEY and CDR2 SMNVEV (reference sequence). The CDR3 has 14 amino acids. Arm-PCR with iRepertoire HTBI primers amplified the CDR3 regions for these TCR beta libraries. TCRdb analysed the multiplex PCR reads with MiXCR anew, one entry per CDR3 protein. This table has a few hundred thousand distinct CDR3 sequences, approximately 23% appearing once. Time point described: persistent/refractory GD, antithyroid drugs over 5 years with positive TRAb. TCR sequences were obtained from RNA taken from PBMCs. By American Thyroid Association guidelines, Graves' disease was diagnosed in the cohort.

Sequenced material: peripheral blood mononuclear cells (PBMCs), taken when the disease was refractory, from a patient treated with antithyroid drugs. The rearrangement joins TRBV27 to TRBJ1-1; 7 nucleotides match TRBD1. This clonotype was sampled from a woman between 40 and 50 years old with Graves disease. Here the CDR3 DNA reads TGTGCCAGCAGTTCGGGACAGAGTGACACTGAAGCTTTCTTT. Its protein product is CASSSGQSDTEAFF.